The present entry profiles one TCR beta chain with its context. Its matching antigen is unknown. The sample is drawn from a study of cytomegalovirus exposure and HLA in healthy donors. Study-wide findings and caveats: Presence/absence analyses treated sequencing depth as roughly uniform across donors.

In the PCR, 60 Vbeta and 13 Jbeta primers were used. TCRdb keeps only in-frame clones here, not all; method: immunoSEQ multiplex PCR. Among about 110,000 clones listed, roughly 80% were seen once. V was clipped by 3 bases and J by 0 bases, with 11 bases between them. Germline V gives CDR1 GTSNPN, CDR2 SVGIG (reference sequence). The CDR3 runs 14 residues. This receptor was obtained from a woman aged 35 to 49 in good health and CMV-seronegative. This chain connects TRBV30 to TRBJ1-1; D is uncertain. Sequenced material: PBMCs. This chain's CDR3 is CAWSKNLMNTEAFF. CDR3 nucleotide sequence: TGTGCCTGGAGCAAAAACCTAATGAACACTGAAGCTTTCTTT.